The present TCR beta chain was sequenced within a study of blood T cell repertoires in COVID-19. About the research overall: Collection of acute and convalescent COVID-19 samples took place in the United States, Italy and Spain. Sources were T cells, B-cell-depleted T cells, or PBMCs; the material itself was cDNA or gDNA.

Researchers sorted participants into cohorts using their self-reported clinical history. This clone came up once. CDR1 is KGHSH, CDR2 LQKENI, per germline. There are 14 residues in the CDR3. The junction had 4 bases not matched to a gene; V was cut back by 7 bases and J by 1 base. How the authors handled the data: Counts of nucleated cells, estimated from reference gene primer amplification, were obtained. The method was immunoSEQ multiplex PCR; TCRdb's version includes in-frame clones alone and lacks a portion of them. For V, J and clone size, that table is used; D and trimming come from the DNA. The data hold around 250,000 clones, with about 85% observed a single time.

The V gene is TRBV18, the J gene TRBJ2-3; TRBD1 matches at 8 bases. This sequence was found in a woman aged 45-65 years who had been exposed to COVID-19. The sequencing sample was made of PBMCs or T cells enriched from blood (not recorded which). Here the CDR3 DNA reads TGTGCCAGCTTCCCGGGACAGGGCACAGATACGCAGTATTTT. Its protein product is CASFPGQGTDTQYF.